What follows describes a single T cell receptor (beta chain). Its antigen is still unknown. This sample was included in a study of beta chain features in type 1 diabetes. Study details: The samples had around 98 million sorted cells examined in all. Findings and caveats of the study: A greater similarity of naive, central memory and Treg TCRB repertoires was seen among patients than among healthy donors. A potential PCR bias toward shorter templates would be equal in patient and control samples.

This CDR3 is 15 amino acids long. The germline CDR1 and CDR2 sequences are LGHNA and YNFKEQ. With 5 bases removed from V and 4 bases from J, the gap between germline ends came to 17 bases. Of the isolated RNA, all was reverse transcribed, and so the sequenced material was expressed TCRB transcripts. TCRdb's table, derived via immunoSEQ multiplex PCR, lists solely in-frame clones and lacks some. The data show hundreds of thousands of clones, under 20% seen once. The sequencing sample was made of naive CD4+ T cells from blood. This clonotype originated in a woman aged 18-30 years in good health. The chain carries TRBV4-2 and TRBJ1-2; D remains ambiguous. CDR3: CASSLTEGRSYGYTF. In DNA, the CDR3 is TGTGCCAGCAGCTTGACGGAGGGCAGGAGCTATGGCTACACCTTC.